The clone carrying this TCR beta chain was counted once. The antigen is unknown. The sample has other DNA sequences that encode this CDR3 too. Each replicate PCR on the sorted subsets used 200 to 250 ng DNA (roughly 27,000 T cell genomes). The repertoire was sequenced with immunoSEQ multiplex PCR; TCRdb's copy has only in-frame clones and lacks some. The table includes about 680,000 clones, roughly 78% detected once. The V end was cut by 4 bases, the J end by 5 bases, with 12 bases between. This CDR3 is built from 13 residues. Germline-derived CDR1 and CDR2 are MNHEY and SMNVEV (reference sequence). This sample stems from a study of shared clonotypes between healthy human individuals. About the research overall: The donor pool was made up of a couple of women and three men aged 18 to 49.

General observations from the study: For sorted subsets, rarefaction showed incomplete sequencing despite large depth. Across several donors, naive CD4 shared roughly 5%, naive CD8 approximately 3.5%, memory CD4 over 2%, memory CD8 more than 0.35%.

The sequence was collected from a woman aged 25-40 years in good health. The rearrangement uses TRBV27 and TRBJ2-7, with D perhaps matching TRBD1 (6 bases). Sequenced material: memory CD4+ T cells sorted from blood. The sample's subset: CD45RA-negative fraction. This CDR3 reads CASSSNRVHEQYF. For the CDR3, the DNA is TGTGCCAGCAGTTCAAACAGGGTTCACGAGCAGTACTTC.